This paragraph covers one T cell receptor (beta chain) sequence. This sample was taken from a study of blood T cell repertoires in COVID-19. Study information: Acute-phase and convalescent COVID-19 samples originated in the United States, Italy and Spain. T cells, B-cell-depleted T cells, or PBMCs supplied cDNA or gDNA.

Study processing details: Nucleated cell counts were estimated from reference gene primer amplification. Libraries were prepared by immunoSEQ multiplex PCR; TCRdb keeps only in-frame clonotypes and omits some of them. The D gene and trimming were derived from the DNA, and the V and J assignments and clone size from that table. The table lists 250,000 to 300,000 clones, about 83% of them singletons. Germline V gene sequence: CDR1 LGHDT, CDR2 YNNKEL (reference sequence). J lost 4 bases, V lost 4 bases, and 6 bases had no gene match. The CDR3 contains 15 residues. Sequencing was performed on peripheral blood. V is TRBV3-1 (or the pseudogene TRBV3-2) and J is TRBJ1-4, with TRBD1 identical over 7 bases. The sequence was obtained from an older man with acute or convalescent COVID-19. The CDR3 DNA reads TGTGCCAGCAGCCCGCGGACAGGCCTTAATGAAAAACTGTTTTTT. Protein: CASSPRTGLNEKLFF.